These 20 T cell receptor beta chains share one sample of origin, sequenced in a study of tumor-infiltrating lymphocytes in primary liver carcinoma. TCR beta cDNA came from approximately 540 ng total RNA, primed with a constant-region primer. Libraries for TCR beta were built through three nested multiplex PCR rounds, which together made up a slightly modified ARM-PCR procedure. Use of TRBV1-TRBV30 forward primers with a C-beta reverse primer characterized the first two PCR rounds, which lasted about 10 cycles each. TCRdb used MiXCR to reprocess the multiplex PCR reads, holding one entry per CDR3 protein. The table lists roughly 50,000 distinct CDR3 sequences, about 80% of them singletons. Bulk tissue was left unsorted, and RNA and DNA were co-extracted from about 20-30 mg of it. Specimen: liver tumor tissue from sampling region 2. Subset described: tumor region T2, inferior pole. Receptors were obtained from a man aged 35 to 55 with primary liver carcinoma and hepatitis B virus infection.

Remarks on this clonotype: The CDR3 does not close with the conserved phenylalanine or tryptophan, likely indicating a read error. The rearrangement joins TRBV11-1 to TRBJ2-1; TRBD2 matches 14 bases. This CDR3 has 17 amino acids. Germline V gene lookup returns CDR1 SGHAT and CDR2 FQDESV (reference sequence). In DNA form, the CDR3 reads TGTGCCAGCAGCCTGGGACTAGCGGGAGAATTTGACAACGAGCAGTTCTCC. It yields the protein CASSLGLAGEFDNEQFS.

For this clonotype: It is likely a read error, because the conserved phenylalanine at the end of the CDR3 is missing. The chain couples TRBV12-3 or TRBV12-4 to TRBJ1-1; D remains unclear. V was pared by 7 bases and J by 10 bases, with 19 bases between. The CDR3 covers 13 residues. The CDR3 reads CASNPGLSSGAFL. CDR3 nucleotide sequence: TGTGCCAGCAACCCCGGGCTCTCTTCGGGAGCTTTCCTC.

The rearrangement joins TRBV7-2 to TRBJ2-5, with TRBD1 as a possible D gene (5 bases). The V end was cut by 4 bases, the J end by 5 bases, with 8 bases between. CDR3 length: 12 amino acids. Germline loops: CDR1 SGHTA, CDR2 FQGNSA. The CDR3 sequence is CASSSSGETQYF. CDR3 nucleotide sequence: TGTGCCAGCAGCTCCTCAGGGGAGACCCAGTACTTC.

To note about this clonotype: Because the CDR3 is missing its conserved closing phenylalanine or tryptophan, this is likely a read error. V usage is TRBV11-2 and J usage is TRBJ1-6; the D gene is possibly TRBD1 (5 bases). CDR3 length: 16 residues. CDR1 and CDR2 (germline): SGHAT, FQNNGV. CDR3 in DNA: TGTGCCAGCAGCTTAGTGATTTGGGGGTATAATCCACCCCTCCACTTA. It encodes CASSLVIWGYNPPLHL.

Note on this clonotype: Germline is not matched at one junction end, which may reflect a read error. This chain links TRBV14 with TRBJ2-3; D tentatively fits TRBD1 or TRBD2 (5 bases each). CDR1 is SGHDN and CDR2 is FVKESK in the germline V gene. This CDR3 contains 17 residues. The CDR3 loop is CASSHNPGTISTDMQYF. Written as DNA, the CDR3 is TGTGCCAGCAGCCATAATCCCGGGACCATTAGCACAGATATGCAGTATTTT.

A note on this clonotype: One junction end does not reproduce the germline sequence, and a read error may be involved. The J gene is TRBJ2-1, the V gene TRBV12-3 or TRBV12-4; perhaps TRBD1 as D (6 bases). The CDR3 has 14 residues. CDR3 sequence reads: CASGRQEGDNEQFF. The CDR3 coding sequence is TGTGCCAGCGGCCGCCAGGAAGGGGACAATGAGCAGTTCTTT.

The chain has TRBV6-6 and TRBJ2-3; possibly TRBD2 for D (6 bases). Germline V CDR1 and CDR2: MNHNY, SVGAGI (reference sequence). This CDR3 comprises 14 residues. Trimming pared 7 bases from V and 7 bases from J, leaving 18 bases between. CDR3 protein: CASIGDPGVHTQYF. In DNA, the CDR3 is TGTGCCAGCATCGGAGATCCGGGAGTCCATACGCAGTATTTT.

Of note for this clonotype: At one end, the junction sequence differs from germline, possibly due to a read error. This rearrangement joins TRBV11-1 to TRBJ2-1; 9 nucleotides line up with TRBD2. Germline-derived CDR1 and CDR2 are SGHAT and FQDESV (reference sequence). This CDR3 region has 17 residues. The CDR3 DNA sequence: TGCGCCAGCAGCCTGGGACAAGCGGGAGGAGTTGACAATGAACAGTTCTTC. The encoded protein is CASSLGQAGGVDNEQFF.

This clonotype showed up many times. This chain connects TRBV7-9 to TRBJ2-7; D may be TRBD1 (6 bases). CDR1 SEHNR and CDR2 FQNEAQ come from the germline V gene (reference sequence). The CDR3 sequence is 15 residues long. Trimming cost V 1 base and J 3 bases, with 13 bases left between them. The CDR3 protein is CASSLGGRQDYEQYF. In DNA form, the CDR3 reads TGTGCCAGCAGCTTAGGGGGCAGACAGGACTACGAGCAGTACTTC.

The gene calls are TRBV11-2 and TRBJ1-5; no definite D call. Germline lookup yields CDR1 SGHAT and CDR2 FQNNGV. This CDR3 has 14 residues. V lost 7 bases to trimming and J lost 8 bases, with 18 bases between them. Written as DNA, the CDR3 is TGTGCCAGCAACACCGGACGGCTTCCCAAGCCCCAGCATTTT. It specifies CASNTGRLPKPQHF.

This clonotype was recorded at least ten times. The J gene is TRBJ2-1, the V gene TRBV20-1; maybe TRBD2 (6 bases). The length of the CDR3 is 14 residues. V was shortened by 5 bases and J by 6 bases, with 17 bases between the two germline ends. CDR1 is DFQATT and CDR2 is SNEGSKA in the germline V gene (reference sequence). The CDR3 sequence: CSAATGTSVNEQFF. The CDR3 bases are TGCAGTGCTGCTACCGGGACTTCGGTCAATGAGCAGTTCTTC.

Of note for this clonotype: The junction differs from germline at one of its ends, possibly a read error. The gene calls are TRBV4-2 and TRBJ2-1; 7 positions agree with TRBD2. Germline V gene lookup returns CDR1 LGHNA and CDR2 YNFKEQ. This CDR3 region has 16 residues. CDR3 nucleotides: TGTGCTAGCAGCCCGATACTAGGACTAGATCCCAATGAGCAGTTCTTC. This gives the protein CASSPILGLDPNEQFF.

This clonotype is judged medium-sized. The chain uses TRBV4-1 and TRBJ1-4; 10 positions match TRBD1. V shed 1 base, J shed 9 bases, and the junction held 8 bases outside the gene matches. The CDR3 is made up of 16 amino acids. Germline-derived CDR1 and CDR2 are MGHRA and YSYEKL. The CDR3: CASSQGPGTGAQKLFF. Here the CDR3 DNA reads TGCGCCAGCAGCCAAGGGCCGGGGACAGGGGCACAAAAACTGTTTTTT.

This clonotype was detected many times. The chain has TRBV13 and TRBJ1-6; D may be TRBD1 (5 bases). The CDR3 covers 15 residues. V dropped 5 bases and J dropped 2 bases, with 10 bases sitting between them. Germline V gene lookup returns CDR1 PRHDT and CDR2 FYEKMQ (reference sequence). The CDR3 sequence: CASSPQGAYNSPLHF. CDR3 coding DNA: TGTGCCAGCAGCCCCCAGGGTGCCTATAATTCACCCCTCCACTTT.

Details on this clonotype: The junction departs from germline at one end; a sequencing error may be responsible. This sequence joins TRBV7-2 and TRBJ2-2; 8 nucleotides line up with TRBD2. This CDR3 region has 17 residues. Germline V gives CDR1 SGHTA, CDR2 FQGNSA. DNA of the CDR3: TGTGCCAGTAGCTTATACGAAGGACTAGCTAACACCGGGGAGCTGTTTTTT. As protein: CASSLYEGLANTGELFF.

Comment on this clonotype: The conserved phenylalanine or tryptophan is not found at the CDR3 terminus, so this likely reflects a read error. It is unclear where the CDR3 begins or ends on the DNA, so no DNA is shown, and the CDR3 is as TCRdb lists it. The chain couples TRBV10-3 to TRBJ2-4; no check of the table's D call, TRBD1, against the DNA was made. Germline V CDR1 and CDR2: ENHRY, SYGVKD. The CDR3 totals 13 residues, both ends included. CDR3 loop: CPSGTPTKNIQYL.

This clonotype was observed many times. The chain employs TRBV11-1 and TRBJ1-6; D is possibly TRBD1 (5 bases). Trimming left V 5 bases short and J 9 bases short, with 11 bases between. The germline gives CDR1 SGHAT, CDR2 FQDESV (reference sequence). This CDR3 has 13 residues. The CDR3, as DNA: TGTGCCAGCAGCCGGACACTGGTTTCACCCCTCCACTTT. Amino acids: CASSRTLVSPLHF.

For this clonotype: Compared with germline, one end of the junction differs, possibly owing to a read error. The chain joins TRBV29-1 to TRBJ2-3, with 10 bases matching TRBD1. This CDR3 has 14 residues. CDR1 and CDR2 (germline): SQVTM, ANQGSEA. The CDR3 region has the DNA TGCAGCACTTACCGGGACAGGGGAACAGATACGCACTATTTT. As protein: CSTYRDRGTDTHYF.

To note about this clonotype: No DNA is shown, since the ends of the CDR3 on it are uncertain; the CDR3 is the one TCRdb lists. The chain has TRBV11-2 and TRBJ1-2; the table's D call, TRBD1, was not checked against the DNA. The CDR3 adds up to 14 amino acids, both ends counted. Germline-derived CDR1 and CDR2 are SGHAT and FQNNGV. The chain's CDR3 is CAIRERDATYGCTF.

The DNA for the CDR3 is TGTGCCAGTAGTGCTGGACTGTACAGATTATACTTC. Protein: CASSAGLYRLYF. This chain joins TRBV6-5 and TRBJ2-7, with a weak D call TRBD2 (5 bases). This CDR3 contains 12 residues. CDR1 and CDR2 (germline): MNHEY, SVGAGI. Trimming shortened V by 9 bases and J by 13 bases, and 22 bases separated the two germline ends.